Presented here are 17 T cell receptor beta chains from one specimen sequenced in a study of blood T cell repertoires in COVID-19. The repertoire was sequenced with immunoSEQ multiplex PCR; TCRdb's copy has only in-frame clones and lacks some. This table has 330,000 or so clones, almost 90% appearing once. The sequencing input was PBMCs or T cells enriched from blood (not recorded which). These TCRs come from a woman aged 30 to 39 who had been exposed to COVID-19.

This clone occurred once. The chain recombines TRBV28 with TRBJ2-1; 12 bases are a match to TRBD2. Germline CDR1 MDHEN, CDR2 SYDVKM. The ends lost 7 bases at V and 6 bases at J; junction bases unmatched: 16. This CDR3 has 18 residues. The DNA of the CDR3 is TGTGCCAGCACCGGACTAGCGGGAAAATCAGGCGTCGTCAATGAGCAGTTCTTC. It encodes CASTGLAGKSGVVNEQFF.

V gene TRBV7-8 combines with J gene TRBJ2-1, with a possible D match to TRBD2 (7 bases). V was clipped by 7 bases and J by 9 bases, with 10 bases between them. This CDR3 spans 11 amino acids. Germline-derived CDR1 and CDR2 are SGHVS and FQNEAQ. CDR3 loop: CASIRGAEQFF. For the CDR3, the DNA is TGTGCCAGCATCCGGGGGGCTGAGCAGTTCTTC.

J is TRBJ2-1 and V is TRBV7-2; 7 nucleotides agree with TRBD1. Per germline, CDR1 SGHTA and CDR2 FQGNSA. With 2 bases clipped from V and 8 bases from J, the junction kept 9 bases outside the gene matches. CDR3 length equals 15 residues. The CDR3 DNA reads as TGTGCCAGCAGCTTAAGTGAGGGGGCGCATTATGAGCAGTTCTTC. Translation: CASSLSEGAHYEQFF.

J is TRBJ2-1 and V is TRBV29-1, with D perhaps TRBD2 (6 bases). This CDR3 contains 12 residues. Trimming took off 4 bases at V and 5 bases at J, with 9 bases between the two ends. The germline V gene has CDR1 SQVTM and CDR2 ANQGSEA. CDR3 protein: CSVAGLNNEQFF. CDR3 DNA sequence: TGCAGCGTTGCGGGACTTAACAATGAGCAGTTCTTC.

The V call is TRBV4-1, the J call TRBJ2-1; D ambiguous. Trimming shortened V by 0 bases and J by 4 bases, and 7 bases separated the two germline ends. The germline V gene has CDR1 MGHRA and CDR2 YSYEKL. CDR3 length equals 14 residues. The CDR3 sequence is CASSQDGPYNEQFF. The CDR3 DNA follows: TGCGCCAGCAGCCAAGATGGGCCTTACAATGAGCAGTTCTTC.

The V gene is TRBV6-5, the J gene TRBJ1-6; 9 nucleotides match TRBD1. This CDR3 spans 14 amino acids. From germline, CDR1 is MNHEY and CDR2 SVGAGI. Trimming took 6 bases from V and 8 from J; bases not matched to a gene: 5. The CDR3 spells CASSLTGGDSPLHF. CDR3 coding DNA: TGTGCCAGCAGCCTGACAGGGGGGGATTCACCCCTCCACTTT.

V gene TRBV24-1 combines with J gene TRBJ2-1, with D possibly being TRBD1 (6 bases). V gave up 5 bases and J gave up 15 bases, with 19 bases separating them. The CDR3 is made up of 13 amino acids. The germline V gene has CDR1 KGHDR and CDR2 SFDVKD. The CDR3 sequence is CATSAAFRGHLFF. CDR3 nucleotide sequence: TGTGCCACCAGTGCCGCATTTAGGGGACACCTGTTCTTC.

This clone has just one count. The chain carries TRBV2 and TRBJ1-2, with D possibly TRBD1 on 5 matching bases. Germline CDR1 and CDR2: SNHLY and FYNNEI. CDR3 length equals 11 residues. V shed 8 bases and J shed 13 bases, with 17 bases lying between them. In DNA form, the CDR3 reads TGTGCCAGCTTTTGGGGCGAGGCGGCCACCTTC. Translation: CASFWGEAATF. The whole variable domain, filled in from reference TRBV2 and TRBJ1-2, reads EPEVTQTPSHQVTQMGQEVILRCVPISNHLYFYWYRQILGQKVEFLVSFYNNEISEKSEIFDDQFSVERPDGSNFTLKIRSTKLEDSAMYFCASFWGEAATFGSGTRLTVV.

This clone was observed a single time. The rearrangement joins TRBV20-1 to TRBJ2-5; the match to TRBD2 covers 11 bases. CDR3 length equals 16 residues. The V gene end was trimmed by 3 bases and the J gene end by 5 bases; junction bases not matched to a gene: 11. CDR1 is DFQATT and CDR2 is SNEGSKA in the germline V gene (reference sequence). CDR3: CSASKLAGGRGETQYF. The CDR3 bases are TGCAGTGCTAGTAAGCTAGCGGGAGGACGGGGGGAGACCCAGTACTTC.

This clone was detected once. V and J are TRBV10-2 and TRBJ2-7, with TRBD2 identical over 7 bases. This CDR3 comprises 16 residues. Germline trimming cut 2 bases from V and 0 bases from J; bases unmatched to any gene: 7. CDR1 and CDR2 from the germline V gene are WSHSY and SAAADI. For the CDR3, the DNA is TGCGCCAGCAGTGAGAGTAGCGGGCCACCCTCCTACGAGCAGTACTTC. Translated: CASSESSGPPSYEQYF.

Here the CDR3 DNA reads TGTGCCAGCAGCTTAGCGCGTGGCCCCCGGGAGACTGAAGCTTTCTTT. Its translation: CASSLARGPRETEAFF. The chain is built from TRBV7-2 and TRBJ1-1, with D unclear. Germline V gene data show CDR1 as SGHTA and CDR2 as FQGNSA. The CDR3 extends over 16 amino acids. Trimming left V 0 bases short and J 5 bases short, with 16 bases between. Full variable domain (rest looked up from reference TRBV7-2 and TRBJ1-1): GAGVSQSPSNKVTEKGKDVELRCDPISGHTALYWYRQSLGQGLEFLIYFQGNSAPDKSGLPSDRFSAERTGGSVSTLTIQRTQQEDSAVYLCASSLARGPRETEAFFGQGTRLTVV.

The count of this clone is one. The chain has TRBV3-1 (or the pseudogene TRBV3-2) and TRBJ2-1; D is ambiguous. V dropped 0 bases and J dropped 3 bases, with 12 bases sitting between them. Germline CDR1 reads LGHDT; CDR2 reads YNNKEL (reference sequence). The CDR3 totals 16 residues. CDR3 in DNA: TGTGCCAGCAGCCAAGATCGAGGCGGAATCTACAATGAGCAGTTCTTC. This encodes CASSQDRGGIYNEQFF.

This rearrangement joins TRBV29-1 to TRBJ2-4; TRBD2 aligns across 8 bases. Trimming removed 1 base from V and 9 bases from J; junction bases left unmatched: 8. CDR1 and CDR2 (germline): SQVTM, ANQGSEA. This CDR3 contains 14 residues. CDR3 sequence (DNA): TGCAGCGTTGAAGGGCTAGCGGGTAGAGGCATTCAGTACTTC. Translation gives CSVEGLAGRGIQYF.

The V and J genes are TRBV18 and TRBJ1-3; D may be TRBD1 (5 bases). CDR1 is KGHSH, CDR2 LQKENI, per germline. The germline V and J ends were trimmed by 3 bases and 0 bases, with 9 bases remaining between them. This CDR3 is built from 15 residues. The CDR3 region is CASSPSRASGNTIYF. CDR3 sequence (DNA): TGTGCCAGCTCACCTAGCAGGGCCTCTGGAAACACCATATATTTT. The whole variable domain, remainder taken from reference TRBV18 and TRBJ1-3, is NAGVMQNPRHLVRRRGQEARLRCSPMKGHSHVYWYRQLPEEGLKFMVYLQKENIIDESGMPKERFSAEFPKEGPSILRIQQVVRGDSAAYFCASSPSRASGNTIYFGEGSWLTVV.

The V gene is TRBV14, the J gene TRBJ2-5; possible D gene TRBD1, 5 bases. CDR1 is SGHDN and CDR2 is FVKESK in the germline V gene. The CDR3 runs 13 residues. Trimming took 2 bases from V and 5 from J, leaving 9 bases between them. The CDR3 DNA follows: TGTGCCAGCAGCCAACAGGGTGGTGAGACCCAGTACTTC. This encodes CASSQQGGETQYF.

The CDR3 reads CATRSGGSSGELFF. The CDR3 DNA is TGTGCCACCAGGTCAGGGGGTAGTTCCGGGGAGCTGTTTTTT. J is TRBJ2-2 and V is TRBV24-1; TRBD1 matches 7 bases. Germline CDR1 KGHDR, CDR2 SFDVKD. The length of the CDR3 is 14 residues. The V segment lost 7 bases and the J segment 6 bases; nucleotides outside the gene matches: 7.

This sequence joins TRBV3-1 (or the pseudogene TRBV3-2) and TRBJ2-1; D is perhaps TRBD1 (6 bases). V was pared by 3 bases and J by 6 bases, with 12 bases between. This CDR3 has 14 amino acids. Germline loops: CDR1 LGHDT, CDR2 YNNKEL (reference sequence). CDR3: CASSHDSRGNEQFF. Here the CDR3 DNA reads TGTGCCAGCAGCCATGACTCCAGGGGCAATGAGCAGTTCTTC.